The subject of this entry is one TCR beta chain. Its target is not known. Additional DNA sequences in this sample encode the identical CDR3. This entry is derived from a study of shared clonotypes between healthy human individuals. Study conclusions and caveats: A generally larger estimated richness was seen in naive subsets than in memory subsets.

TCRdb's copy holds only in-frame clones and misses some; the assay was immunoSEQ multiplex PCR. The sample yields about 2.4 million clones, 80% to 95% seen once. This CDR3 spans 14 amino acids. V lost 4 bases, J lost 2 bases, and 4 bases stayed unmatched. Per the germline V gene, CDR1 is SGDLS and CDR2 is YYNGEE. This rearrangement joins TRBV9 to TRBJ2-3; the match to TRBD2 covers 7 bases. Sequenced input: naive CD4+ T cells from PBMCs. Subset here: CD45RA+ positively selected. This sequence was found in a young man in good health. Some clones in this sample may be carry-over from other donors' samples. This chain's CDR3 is CASSPSGATDTQYF. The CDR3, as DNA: TGTGCCAGCAGCCCGAGCGGGGCCACAGATACGCAGTATTTT.